This T cell receptor beta chain is from a study of response to subunit inactivated influenza vaccine. This CDR3 spans 16 amino acids. V lost 0 bases and J lost 1; bases outside the gene matches: 5. CDR1 is SGHRS and CDR2 is YFSETQ in the germline V gene. TCRdb called the RT-PCR reads again in MiXCR, with one record for every CDR3 protein. The data contain hundreds of thousands of distinct CDR3 sequences, more than 9% of them singletons. The origin of this receptor is a middle-aged man who received an inactivated influenza vaccine. The sample was non-naive T cells sorted from PBMCs, taken roughly 2 weeks before vaccination. The chain has TRBV5-1 and TRBJ2-7; 9 bases fit TRBD2. As DNA, the CDR3 is TGCGCCAGCAGCTTGGGGAGCGGGGGGTCATCCTACGAGCAGTACTTC. Protein: CASSLGSGGSSYEQYF.